This T cell receptor beta chain originates from a study of Tregs in tolerant kidney transplant recipients. Recipients received nonmyeloablative bone marrow transplants from related graft donors, with transient mixed chimerism. Using immunoSEQ multiplex PCR, the repertoire was profiled, and TCRdb retains in-frame clones only, with some absent. In the table there are approximately 81,000 clones, more than 85% of which are singletons. Unmatched junction bases numbered 6, after V lost 1 base and J lost 4 bases. Germline CDR1 and CDR2: LNHDA and SQIVND (reference sequence). The CDR3 runs to 15 residues. The clonotype originates from a human patient who received a combined kidney and bone marrow transplant. Some T cells may be transferred from the graft donor. The source was CD4+ T cells from blood (PBMCs), collected 24 months after the transplant. This rearrangement joins TRBV19 to TRBJ1-2; the match to TRBD1 covers 7 bases. CDR3: CASSIGGQFIYGYTF. The CDR3 DNA reads TGTGCCAGTAGTATAGGGGGACAGTTCATCTATGGCTACACCTTC. Full variable domain (outside the CDR3, taken from reference TRBV19 and TRBJ1-2): DGGITQSPKYLFRKEGQNVTLSCEQNLNHDAMYWYRQDPGQGLRLIYYSQIVNDFQKGDIAEGYSVSREKKESFPLTVTSAQKNPTAFYLCASSIGGQFIYGYTFGSGTRLTVV.